This is a list of T cell receptor beta chains from one sample in a study of shared clonotypes between healthy human individuals. Here immunoSEQ multiplex PCR was the method, and the copy in TCRdb shows in-frame clones only, minus some. Of about 2.4 million clones in the sample, approximately 92% were seen once. The sequenced sample was naive CD4+ T cells sorted from blood. The receptors derive from a man in his late teens or twenties in good health. Both conserved end residues are part of each CDR3. The D gene is left open where the match is weak.

J | D | V | CDR3
TRBJ2-3 | NA | TRBV5-6 | CASSYRLTLTDTQYF
TRBJ2-3 | TRBD2 | TRBV2 | CASSEANGGSDTQYF
TRBJ1-5 | NA | TRBV27 | CASRQGTLPQHF
TRBJ2-5 | TRBD1 | TRBV5-1 | CASSSGQGARLQETQYF
TRBJ2-1 | TRBD1 | TRBV10-2 | CASSVNWDRVNEQFF
TRBJ2-1 | NA | TRBV20-1 | CSARAGNEQFF
TRBJ2-7 | TRBD2 | TRBV19 | CASSSGGSGMEQYF
TRBJ1-1 | NA | TRBV10-3 | CAISESNPTEAFF
TRBJ2-3 | TRBD2 | TRBV6-1 | CASVKGLAGTDTQYF
TRBJ2-7 | TRBD2 | TRBV5-5 | CASSRSTSGRYEQYF
TRBJ1-6 | NA | TRBV10-3 | CAISADIGRDSPLHF
TRBJ2-5 | NA | TRBV7-9 | CASSGREETQYF
TRBJ1-3 | NA | TRBV5-1 | CASARDTGNTIYF
TRBJ1-1 | NA | TRBV6-6 | CASQRARNTEAFF
TRBJ2-7 | NA | TRBV6-5 | CASRGPGPYEQYF
TRBJ2-1 | TRBD2 | TRBV7-9 | CASSAGLAVLYNEQFF
TRBJ2-7 | TRBD1 | TRBV11-2 | CASSPGTGIYEQYF
TRBJ2-7 | NA | TRBV5-8 | CASGIGGNSYEQYF
TRBJ2-1 | NA | TRBV9 | CASSARTALNEQFF
TRBJ1-1 | NA | TRBV5-1 | CASSFRVGEDTEAFF
TRBJ2-1 | TRBD2 | TRBV5-1 | CASSSTPGTTYNEQFF
TRBJ1-2 | TRBD1 | TRBV9 | CASSVQGGNGYTF
TRBJ2-5 | TRBD2 | TRBV5-4 | CASSWGPGLAETQYF
TRBJ1-6 | NA | TRBV6-1 | CASSGWGGYNSPLHF